This record covers a single TCR beta chain. A read error may produce the germline difference seen at one junction end. The primer mix had 60 Vbeta and 13 Jbeta primers. Sequencing used immunoSEQ multiplex PCR; TCRdb keeps in-frame clones, though not all of them. In the table there are fewer than 200,000 clones, more than 75% of which are singletons. This entry is derived from a study of cytomegalovirus exposure and HLA in healthy donors. CDR3 length equals 15 residues. Germline V gene sequence: CDR1 LGHNA, CDR2 YNFKEQ. V is TRBV4-2 and J is TRBJ1-6; 9 bases fit TRBD1. Sample: PBMCs. This sequence originates from a young man in good health and CMV-seropositive. The CDR3 DNA sequence: TGTGCCAGCAGCCAAGGGGGACAGGGAGATTCGCCCCTCCACTTT. Translated: CASSQGGQGDSPLHF.